These 10 T cell receptor beta chains were sequenced from one sample in a study of T-cell memory formation after mild COVID-19. From the 5' RACE reads, TCRdb called clonotypes with MiXCR, one entry per CDR3 protein. The data show approximately 240,000 distinct CDR3 sequences, about a sixth seen once. Sequencing was done on a sample of PBMCs or a T cell subset sorted from them (not recorded which). The receptors stem from a man aged 18 to 35 who had mild COVID-19 (a few samples of this study predate the infection). Cell type and time point are not known.

This clonotype was picked up many times. The J gene is TRBJ1-6, the V gene TRBV4-3; a weak D match, TRBD1 (5 bases). Germline V lookup: CDR1 LGHNA, CDR2 YSLEER. Trimming cost V 3 bases and J 6 bases, with 15 bases left between them. This CDR3 has 16 residues. The CDR3: CASSQNPSGANSPLHF. Written as DNA, the CDR3 is TGCGCCAGCAGCCAGAATCCTAGCGGGGCTAATTCACCCCTCCACTTT.

This clonotype was observed at least ten times. The chain has TRBV11-2 and TRBJ2-2; no firm D call. This CDR3 spans 12 amino acids. Germline CDR1 SGHAT, CDR2 FQNNGV. The V gene lost 3 bases and the J gene lost 6 bases, with 5 bases spanning the gap. CDR3 protein: CASSFQSGELFF. The CDR3 coding sequence is TGTGCCAGCAGCTTTCAGTCCGGGGAGCTGTTTTTT.

The rearrangement uses TRBV11-2 and TRBJ1-6; 7 bases fit TRBD1. J was trimmed by 4 bases and V by 2 bases; bases with no gene match: 2. The V gene's germline CDR1 is SGHAT and CDR2 FQNNGV. This CDR3 region has 15 residues. CDR3 residues: CASSLPGQYNSPLHF. As DNA, the CDR3 is TGTGCCAGCAGCTTACCGGGACAGTATAATTCACCCCTCCACTTT.

The chain employs TRBV7-2 and TRBJ2-2; perhaps TRBD2 as D (6 bases). Trimming removed 7 bases at V and 2 bases at J, with 17 bases between. Germline CDR1 is SGHTA and CDR2 is FQGNSA. The CDR3 runs to 16 residues. For the CDR3, the DNA is TGTGCCAGCACCAACCCGGAGGGACTTAACACCGGGGAGCTGTTTTTT. Protein: CASTNPEGLNTGELFF. Based on the CDR3 plus reference TRBV7-2 and TRBJ2-2, the full variable domain is GAGVSQSPSNKVTEKGKDVELRCDPISGHTALYWYRQSLGQGLEFLIYFQGNSAPDKSGLPSDRFSAERTGGSVSTLTIQRTQQEDSAVYLCASTNPEGLNTGELFFGEGSRLTVL.

The chain couples TRBV20-1 to TRBJ1-2; TRBD1 is a possible D gene (5 bases). Deletions cut 5 bases from V and 1 base from J, with 14 bases between. CDR3 length equals 14 residues. Germline values: CDR1 DFQATT, CDR2 SNEGSKA (reference sequence). This CDR3 is CSALPPGLNYGYTF. DNA of the CDR3: TGCAGTGCTCTCCCCCCAGGGCTTAACTATGGCTACACCTTC.

The chain combines TRBV25-1 with TRBJ1-2, with D unclear. Trimming took off 8 bases at V and 8 bases at J, with 15 bases between the two ends. Germline CDR1 MGHDK, CDR2 SYGVNS. This CDR3 comprises 12 residues. CDR3 protein: CASRGIREGYTF. CDR3 sequence (DNA): TGTGCCAGCCGGGGTATCCGGGAGGGCTACACCTTC.

The genes are TRBV3-1 and TRBJ1-5; maybe TRBD1 (5 bases). In germline, CDR1 is LGHDT, CDR2 YNNKEL (reference sequence). The CDR3 contains 15 residues. The V end was cut by 2 bases, the J end by 6 bases, with 14 bases between. CDR3 coding DNA: TGTGCCAGCAGCCAAAGTTTCGGGACGGGTCAGCCCCAGCATTTT. It codes for CASSQSFGTGQPQHF. Full variable domain (outside the CDR3, taken from reference TRBV3-1 and TRBJ1-5): DTAVSQTPKYLVTQMGNDKSIKCEQNLGHDTMYWYKQDSKKFLKIMFSYNNKELIINETVPNRFSPKSPDKAHLNLHINSLELGDSAVYFCASSQSFGTGQPQHFGDGTRLSIL.

The gene calls are TRBV6-1 and TRBJ2-4; D may be TRBD1 (5 bases). V was cut by 2 bases and J by 4 bases, with 9 bases left in between. Germline V lookup: CDR1 MNHNS, CDR2 SASEGT. The CDR3 is 14 residues long. The CDR3 protein is CASSEYPGKNIQYF. CDR3 nucleotide sequence: TGTGCCAGCAGTGAATATCCAGGGAAAAACATTCAGTACTTC.

The CDR3 nucleotides are TGTGCCAGCAGTCCAACAGGACAGGGGGAGACCCAGTACTTC. This sequence encodes CASSPTGQGETQYF. This sequence joins TRBV6-2 or TRBV6-3 and TRBJ2-5; 9 nucleotides line up with TRBD1. The CDR3 has 14 amino acids. The germline V gene has CDR1 MNHEY and CDR2 SVGEGT. The junction had 6 bases not matched to a gene; V was cut back by 5 bases and J by 5 bases.

This chain links TRBV7-2 with TRBJ1-5; D gene uncertain. The CDR3 has 13 amino acids. Germline V gene sequence: CDR1 SGHTA, CDR2 FQGNSA. Trimming removed 3 bases at V and 5 bases at J, with 8 bases between. Here the CDR3 reads CASSFSRDQPQHF. The CDR3 coding sequence is TGTGCCAGCAGCTTTTCCCGGGATCAGCCCCAGCATTTT.